These 26 T cell receptor beta chains were all obtained from the same sample, sequenced in a study of blood T cell repertoires in COVID-19. Profiling relied on immunoSEQ multiplex PCR, and the TCRdb table lists in-frame clones only, not all of them. The sample contains about 58,000 clones, around nine tenths of which appear only once. The source material was peripheral blood. The source is a woman between 65 and 79 years old with active COVID-19.

V is TRBV18 and J is TRBJ1-4; 11 bases agree with TRBD1. This CDR3 spans 14 amino acids. J was trimmed by 6 bases and V by 4 bases; bases with no gene match: 1. Germline V lookup: CDR1 KGHSH, CDR2 LQKENI. DNA for the CDR3: TGTGCCAGCTCACGGACAGGGGGCGATGAAAAACTGTTTTTT. Protein product: CASSRTGGDEKLFF.

The rearrangement uses TRBV5-1 and TRBJ1-1; TRBD1 might be the D (6 bases). The CDR3 has 14 amino acids. Germline CDR1 reads SGHRS; CDR2 reads YFSETQ. Trimming took off 3 bases at V and 4 bases at J, with 13 bases between the two ends. For the CDR3, the DNA is TGCGCCAGCAGCTACTTAGGGGGTTCCACTGAAGCTTTCTTT. It is translated as CASSYLGGSTEAFF. The full variable domain, with the rest looked up from reference TRBV5-1 and TRBJ1-1, is KAGVTQTPRYLIKTRGQQVTLSCSPISGHRSVSWYQQTPGQGLQFLFEYFSETQRNKGNFPGRFSGRQFSNSRSEMNVSTLELGDSALYLCASSYLGGSTEAFFGQGTRLTVV.

The V call is TRBV5-4, the J call TRBJ1-4; TRBD1 matches at 8 bases. Trimming took 2 bases from V and 5 from J; bases not matched to a gene: 2. Germline-derived CDR1 and CDR2 are SGHNT and YYREEE (reference sequence). CDR3 size: 14 residues. The CDR3 here is CASSLRQGNEKLFF. The CDR3 nucleotides read TGTGCCAGCAGCTTAAGACAGGGGAATGAAAAACTGTTTTTT. The full variable domain, completed using reference TRBV5-4 and TRBJ1-4, is ETGVTQSPTHLIKTRGQQVTLRCSSQSGHNTVSWYQQALGQGPQFIFQYYREEENGRGNFPPRFSGLQFPNYSSELNVNALELDDSALYLCASSLRQGNEKLFFGSGTQLSVL.

The chain combines TRBV7-2 with TRBJ2-3; 8 bases match TRBD2. CDR3 length: 14 amino acids. Germline lookup yields CDR1 SGHTA and CDR2 FQGNSA. The trim removed 1 base at V and 10 bases at J, leaving 7 bases unmatched. CDR3 protein: CASSLEGGLAPQYF. In nucleotides, the CDR3 is TGTGCCAGCAGCTTAGAGGGAGGACTAGCCCCGCAGTATTTT.

V gene TRBV25-1 combines with J gene TRBJ1-2; 7 nucleotides agree with TRBD1. J gave up 3 bases and V 9 bases, and 7 bases lay outside the gene matches. The CDR3 spans 13 residues. Germline V gene data show CDR1 as MGHDK and CDR2 as SYGVNS. This CDR3 is CASGRDSDYGYTF. DNA of the CDR3: TGTGCCAGTGGAAGGGACAGCGACTATGGCTACACCTTC.

This chain joins TRBV2 and TRBJ2-7; D may be TRBD1 (5 bases). The CDR3 loop spans 16 amino acids. Trimming stripped 1 base from V and 3 bases from J, with 16 bases between. Germline values: CDR1 SNHLY, CDR2 FYNNEI. The CDR3 reads CASSEVGVTDHYEQYF. The CDR3 region has the DNA TGTGCCAGCAGTGAAGTTGGGGTGACAGACCACTACGAGCAGTACTTC.

The J gene is TRBJ2-1, the V gene TRBV30, with 9 positions matching TRBD1. The CDR3 runs to 12 residues. Germline V gene data show CDR1 as GTSNPN and CDR2 as SVGIG (reference sequence). The V segment lost 8 bases and the J segment 4 bases; nucleotides outside the gene matches: 3. This chain's CDR3 is CAGGTGYNEQFF. The CDR3 DNA reads TGTGCCGGAGGGACAGGGTACAATGAGCAGTTCTTC.

A few counts support this clone. The genes are TRBV18 and TRBJ2-1, with 11 bases identical to TRBD1. Germline CDR1 and CDR2: KGHSH and LQKENI. The CDR3 covers 16 residues. J lost 7 bases, V lost 5 bases, and 10 bases had no gene match. The CDR3 protein is CASSSSGTGGPNEQFF. For the CDR3, the DNA is TGTGCCAGCTCATCGTCCGGGACAGGGGGGCCAAATGAGCAGTTCTTC.

This clone was seen just once. This chain uses TRBV9 with TRBJ2-7; D not certain. The CDR3 totals 14 residues. V was cut by 0 bases and J by 7 bases, with 14 bases left in between. The germline gives CDR1 SGDLS, CDR2 YYNGEE. In DNA form, the CDR3 reads TGTGCCAGCAGCGTAGTTGGCAGTAGCAAGGAGCAGTACTTC. It yields the protein CASSVVGSSKEQYF.

This rearrangement joins TRBV25-1 to TRBJ2-7, with 9 bases fitting TRBD1. Germline V CDR1 and CDR2: MGHDK, SYGVNS. V lost 10 bases, J lost 0 bases, and 7 bases stayed unmatched. The length of the CDR3 is 14 residues. This chain's CDR3 is CATGQGHPSYEQYF. The CDR3 DNA follows: TGTGCCACCGGACAGGGGCATCCCTCCTACGAGCAGTACTTC.

The chain carries TRBV4-2 and TRBJ2-2, with D maybe TRBD2 (6 bases). The CDR3 loop spans 15 amino acids. V lost 4 bases, J lost 5 bases, and 14 bases lay in between. The germline V gene has CDR1 LGHNA and CDR2 YNFKEQ. Written as DNA, the CDR3 is TGTGCCAGCAGCCGAGGAGGGAAGAGAACCGGGGAGCTGTTTTTT. This encodes CASSRGGKRTGELFF.

The chain links TRBV3-1 (or the pseudogene TRBV3-2) to TRBJ1-6; TRBD1 agrees at 11 bases. This CDR3 has 18 residues. Germline CDR1 reads LGHDT; CDR2 reads YNNKEL (reference sequence). V trimming: 4 bases; J trimming: 5 bases; junction bases outside the gene matches: 10. The CDR3 reads CASSPYLGTGGNNSPLHF. CDR3 coding DNA: TGTGCCAGCAGCCCCTATCTGGGGACAGGGGGAAATAATTCACCCCTCCACTTT.

This chain joins TRBV19 and TRBJ1-6; 11 nucleotides line up with TRBD1. The germline V gene has CDR1 LNHDA and CDR2 SQIVND (reference sequence). The CDR3 has 16 amino acids. J gave up 7 bases and V 5 bases, and 7 bases lay outside the gene matches. CDR3 region: CASSADRGPGNSPLHF. The CDR3, as DNA: TGTGCCAGTAGTGCGGACAGGGGGCCTGGAAATTCACCCCTCCACTTT.

The rearrangement uses TRBV19 and TRBJ2-7, with D possibly matching TRBD2 (5 bases). Germline V lookup: CDR1 LNHDA, CDR2 SQIVND (reference sequence). There are 16 residues in the CDR3. V was trimmed by 3 bases and J by 5 bases, leaving 20 bases between them. The CDR3 loop reads CASSIGTGIGLNEQYF. CDR3 coding DNA: TGTGCCAGTAGTATTGGAACGGGAATTGGGTTGAACGAGCAGTACTTC.

The chain recombines TRBV11-2 with TRBJ2-7; 12 positions agree with TRBD2. The CDR3 length is 16 residues. The V gene's germline CDR1 is SGHAT and CDR2 FQNNGV. V dropped 5 bases and J dropped 0; count of bases not matched to a gene: 5. CDR3 sequence reads: CASSPGLAGTSYEQYF. The CDR3 DNA sequence: TGTGCCAGCAGCCCGGGACTAGCGGGCACCTCCTACGAGCAGTACTTC.

Here the CDR3 DNA reads TGTGCCAGCAGCTCGGATTACGGGTCGCGGGGCAATGAGCAGTTCTTC. Protein: CASSSDYGSRGNEQFF. J is TRBJ2-1 and V is TRBV7-2; D might be TRBD2 (6 bases). Trimming pared 4 bases from V and 6 bases from J, leaving 19 bases between. The CDR3 sequence is 16 residues long. The V gene's germline CDR1 is SGHTA and CDR2 FQGNSA.

This chain connects TRBV28 to TRBJ2-7; D is possibly TRBD2 (5 bases). V was cut by 3 bases and J by 1 base, with 7 bases left in between. CDR1 is MDHEN, CDR2 SYDVKM, per germline. This CDR3 region has 13 residues. The CDR3 region has the DNA TGTGCCAGCAGTTTGACGGGATCCTACGAGCAGTACTTC. Translated, it gives CASSLTGSYEQYF.

The CDR3 region is CASSWRETQYF. The CDR3, as DNA: TGTGCCAGCAGCTGGCGGGAGACCCAGTACTTC. This chain uses TRBV7-9 with TRBJ2-5, with unresolved D. There are 11 residues in the CDR3. Trimming shortened V by 4 bases and J by 5 bases, and 5 bases separated the two germline ends. Germline V gene sequence: CDR1 SEHNR, CDR2 FQNEAQ (reference sequence).

V is TRBV7-3 and J is TRBJ2-2; D gene uncertain. The V gene's germline CDR1 is SGHTA and CDR2 FQGTGA. V lost 5 bases and J lost 7, with 14 bases in between. The CDR3 length is 14 residues. CDR3 protein: CASSPNRFGGELFF. The CDR3 bases are TGTGCCAGCAGCCCAAACAGATTCGGCGGGGAGCTGTTTTTT.

The sample holds a few counts of this clone. The genes are TRBV10-1 and TRBJ1-6, with D perhaps TRBD1 (5 bases). The ends were cut back, 3 bases at V and 1 base at J, with 13 bases in the middle. CDR1 is WNHNN, CDR2 SYGVQD, per germline (reference sequence). The CDR3 consists of 17 residues. In nucleotides, the CDR3 is TGCGCCAGCAGTGAAGGTTCGGGGGTATCCTATAATTCACCCCTCCACTTT. Its protein is CASSEGSGVSYNSPLHF.

The V and J genes are TRBV5-1 and TRBJ1-6; 8 bases line up with TRBD1. CDR1 SGHRS and CDR2 YFSETQ come from the germline V gene. This CDR3 is built from 16 residues. V shed 0 bases, J shed 7 bases, and the junction held 6 bases outside the gene matches. The DNA for the CDR3 is TGCGCCAGCAGCTTGGGGCAGGGGGCAGGGAATTCACCCCTCCACTTT. It translates to CASSLGQGAGNSPLHF.

This sequence joins TRBV5-1 and TRBJ1-1, with 11 bases fitting TRBD1. This CDR3 spans 15 amino acids. Germline lookup yields CDR1 SGHRS and CDR2 YFSETQ. The V segment lost 4 bases and the J segment 3 bases; nucleotides outside the gene matches: 5. CDR3 residues: CASSGGTGGHTEAFF. DNA of the CDR3: TGCGCCAGCAGCGGGGGGACAGGGGGACACACTGAAGCTTTCTTT.

V is TRBV10-3 and J is TRBJ2-2, with TRBD2 identical over 11 bases. The germline V gene has CDR1 ENHRY and CDR2 SYGVKD. The CDR3 extends over 16 amino acids. Germline trimming cut 3 bases from V and 4 bases from J; bases unmatched to any gene: 4. The CDR3 loop is CAISDPGLAATGELFF. CDR3 in DNA: TGTGCCATCAGTGACCCGGGACTAGCGGCCACCGGGGAGCTGTTTTTT.

This chain joins TRBV6-5 and TRBJ2-7; the match to TRBD1 covers 7 bases. Losses at the gene ends were 6 bases for V and 5 bases for J; bases not matched to a gene: 13. This CDR3 is built from 15 residues. In germline, CDR1 is MNHEY, CDR2 SVGAGI. The CDR3 protein is CASSVQGSDLDEQYF. CDR3 DNA sequence: TGTGCCAGCAGCGTACAGGGGTCGGACCTAGACGAGCAGTACTTC.

The sample holds one count of this clone. The gene calls are TRBV29-1 and TRBJ2-1; TRBD1 matches at 9 bases. The V gene end was trimmed by 3 bases and the J gene end by 10 bases; junction bases not matched to a gene: 4. The CDR3 runs to 12 residues. CDR1 SQVTM and CDR2 ANQGSEA come from the germline V gene. For the CDR3, the DNA is TGCAGCGTTGATGGGACAGGGTCAGAGCAGTTCTTC. Encoded protein: CSVDGTGSEQFF.

This sequence joins TRBV10-2 and TRBJ2-3; 8 nucleotides align to TRBD2. V trimming: 4 bases; J trimming: 4 bases; junction bases outside the gene matches: 7. The CDR3 runs 15 residues. The germline V gene has CDR1 WSHSY and CDR2 SAAADI. The CDR3 spells CASSVGSGSADTQYF. Written as DNA, the CDR3 is TGCGCCAGCAGTGTGGGGAGCGGGAGTGCAGATACGCAGTATTTT.